The present T cell receptor (beta chain) was sequenced within a study of molecular identifiers for immune sequencing clone quantification. V was shortened by 6 bases and J by 0 bases, with 12 bases between the two germline ends. The CDR3 runs 14 residues. Germline values: CDR1 SEHNR, CDR2 FQNEAQ (reference sequence). Sequencing libraries of naive CD8 cells derived from around 20,000 to 1,000,000 sorted cells with 10%, 30% or 50% RNA. Listed TCR primers, together with previously described methods, were used for the bulk TCR libraries. TCRdb re-derived calls from the PCR reads in MiXCR, one entry per CDR3 protein. This sample carries more than 35,000 distinct CDR3 sequences, 19% of them seen once, and the ten largest clones take approximately 1.2%.

The material sequenced was naive CD8+ T cells from blood, with Jurkat cell RNA spiked in. Subset here: FACS-sorted CD8+CD4-CCR7+CD45RA+ naive T cells. The chain is built from TRBV7-9 and TRBJ2-7; tentative D call: TRBD1 (7 bases). This receptor was obtained from a human donor in good health. Some libraries in this study had Jurkat cell RNA spiked in. CDR3 protein: CASRQGRDSYEQYF. Here the CDR3 DNA reads TGTGCCAGCAGACAGGGGCGGGACTCCTACGAGCAGTACTTC.